The 24 T cell receptor beta chains below were found in one sample sequenced in a study of Tregs in tolerant kidney transplant recipients. Related graft donors supplied nonmyeloablative bone marrow transplants, and mixed chimerism was transient. Clones were read by immunoSEQ multiplex PCR, and TCRdb kept only the in-frame ones, dropping some. The sample has around 64,000 clones, 87% seen once. The sample in question was CD4+ T cells from blood (PBMCs), obtained 6 months after the transplant. Receptors were obtained from a human patient who received a combined kidney and bone marrow transplant. The graft donor may have given rise to some T cells.

The CDR3 sequence is CASSPGETLETQYF. As DNA, the CDR3 is TGTGCCAGCAGCCCCGGGGAAACCCTAGAGACCCAGTACTTC. The chain recombines TRBV21-1 with TRBJ2-5; the D call TRBD2 from the table was never checked on the DNA. TRBV21-1 is an annotated pseudogene. The CDR3 runs to 14 residues.

This chain joins TRBV7-6 and TRBJ2-2, with TRBD2 matching 12 bases. The CDR3 covers 15 residues. J gave up 3 bases and V 6 bases, and 2 bases lay outside the gene matches. Per germline, CDR1 SGHVS and CDR2 FNYEAQ. The CDR3 coding sequence is TGTGCCAGCAGTCGACTAGCGGGAGACACCGGGGAGCTGTTTTTT. It encodes CASSRLAGDTGELFF.

V is TRBV19 and J is TRBJ1-5; no reliable D call. The germline gives CDR1 LNHDA, CDR2 SQIVND (reference sequence). V gave up 3 bases and J gave up 1 base, with 7 bases separating them. CDR3 size: 14 residues. CDR3 amino acids: CASSIYRSNQPQHF. The CDR3 DNA sequence: TGTGCCAGTAGTATTTACAGAAGCAATCAGCCCCAGCATTTT. Together with reference TRBV19 and TRBJ1-5, the CDR3 gives the full variable domain: DGGITQSPKYLFRKEGQNVTLSCEQNLNHDAMYWYRQDPGQGLRLIYYSQIVNDFQKGDIAEGYSVSREKKESFPLTVTSAQKNPTAFYLCASSIYRSNQPQHFGDGTRLSIL.

This chain joins TRBV7-6 and TRBJ2-5; 10 nucleotides match TRBD2. V trimming: 1 base; J trimming: 5 bases; junction bases outside the gene matches: 7. The CDR3 covers 16 residues. Germline assignment: CDR1 SGHVS and CDR2 FNYEAQ. CDR3 sequence: CASSLGSGGAMETQYF. The CDR3 nucleotides are TGTGCCAGCAGCTTAGGAAGCGGGGGGGCCATGGAGACCCAGTACTTC.

This chain uses TRBV28 with TRBJ1-5; 8 bases are a match to TRBD1. This CDR3 region has 17 residues. Losses at the gene ends were 8 bases for V and 7 bases for J; bases not matched to a gene: 19. The germline V gene has CDR1 MDHEN and CDR2 SYDVKM. DNA of the CDR3: TGTGCCAGCCCAAACGAGGGGGGCAGGGGGCTTGGGCAGCCCCAGCATTTT. Its translation: CASPNEGGRGLGQPQHF.

The J gene is TRBJ1-2, the V gene TRBV5-1; 7 bases map to TRBD1. The CDR3 runs 15 residues. Germline V lookup: CDR1 SGHRS, CDR2 YFSETQ. With 4 bases clipped from V and 0 bases from J, the junction kept 6 bases outside the gene matches. CDR3 in DNA: TGCGCCAGCAGCCCCGGGGACAGCTCTAACTATGGCTACACCTTC. Residues: CASSPGDSSNYGYTF. Supplemented by reference TRBV5-1 and TRBJ1-2, the full variable domain reads KAGVTQTPRYLIKTRGQQVTLSCSPISGHRSVSWYQQTPGQGLQFLFEYFSETQRNKGNFPGRFSGRQFSNSRSEMNVSTLELGDSALYLCASSPGDSSNYGYTFGSGTRLTVV.

The chain combines TRBV2 with TRBJ1-1; 7 bases agree with TRBD1. V dropped 9 bases and J dropped 0; count of bases not matched to a gene: 4. Looked up from germline, CDR1 is SNHLY and CDR2 is FYNNEI. The CDR3 length is 13 residues. CDR3: CARSTGMNTEAFF. In DNA form, the CDR3 reads TGTGCCAGGTCGACAGGGATGAACACTGAAGCTTTCTTT.

The rearrangement links TRBV25-1 to TRBJ1-4; 7 bases agree with TRBD1. Looked up from germline, CDR1 is MGHDK and CDR2 is SYGVNS. The CDR3 is 14 amino acids. V shed 6 bases and J 7 bases; nucleotides not matched to a gene: 8. In DNA, the CDR3 is TGTGCCAGCAGACCAAGGGGGCTAGGTGAAAAACTGTTTTTT. As protein: CASRPRGLGEKLFF.

The V gene is TRBV7-8, the J gene TRBJ2-5; a possible D gene is TRBD2 (5 bases). Judging by the DNA end, TRBJ2-7 fits better; the J call may be wrong. The length of the CDR3 is 14 residues. CDR1 and CDR2 from the germline V gene are SGHVS and FQNEAQ. The CDR3 here is CASSFTRLSYEQYF. For the CDR3, the DNA is TGTGCCAGCAGCTTTACTAGGCTCTCCTACGAGCAGTACTTC.

The chain employs TRBV7-9 and TRBJ2-3; D perhaps matches TRBD2 (6 bases). CDR1 and CDR2 (germline): SEHNR, FQNEAQ (reference sequence). V gave up 8 bases and J gave up 1 base, with 13 bases separating them. The CDR3 is 14 residues long. DNA of the CDR3: TGTGCCAGCCATAGGGACTTTCGCACAGATACGCAGTATTTT. This codes for CASHRDFRTDTQYF.

The chain joins TRBV25-1 to TRBJ2-1; TRBD1 matches at 8 bases. CDR3 length: 11 residues. Germline lookup yields CDR1 MGHDK and CDR2 SYGVNS. V trimming: 6 bases; J trimming: 9 bases; junction bases outside the gene matches: 1. The CDR3 region is CASRTGVEQFF. The DNA for the CDR3 is TGTGCCAGCAGGACAGGGGTTGAGCAGTTCTTC.

J is TRBJ2-7 and V is TRBV7-9; D remains ambiguous. V was clipped by 3 bases and J by 2 bases, with 2 bases between them. CDR1 is SEHNR and CDR2 is FQNEAQ in the germline V gene (reference sequence). The CDR3 spans 11 residues. The DNA for the CDR3 is TGTGCCAGCAGCTTTACCTACGAGCAGTACTTC. It encodes CASSFTYEQYF.

The chain is built from TRBV7-9 and TRBJ1-2, with D possibly matching TRBD1 (6 bases). The CDR3 spans 14 residues. V was pared by 5 bases and J by 4 bases, with 14 bases between. Germline values: CDR1 SEHNR, CDR2 FQNEAQ (reference sequence). CDR3 loop: CASSPDSYIYGYTF. The CDR3 DNA reads as TGTGCCAGCAGCCCGGACAGTTATATCTATGGCTACACCTTC.

This clone came up once. Mismatch with germline at one junction end may stem from a read error. This chain links TRBV5-1 with TRBJ2-7; 7 nucleotides align to TRBD1. The CDR3 extends over 15 amino acids. Germline CDR1 is SGHRS and CDR2 is YFSETQ. The CDR3 region is CASSFGTDYNFPLSF. CDR3 sequence (DNA): TGCGCCAGCAGCTTCGGGACAGACTACAACTTCCCTTTGTCCTTC. The full variable domain, rest sourced from reference TRBV5-1 and TRBJ2-7, is KAGVTQTPRYLIKTRGQQVTLSCSPISGHRSVSWYQQTPGQGLQFLFEYFSETQRNKGNFPGRFSGRQFSNSRSEMNVSTLELGDSALYLCASSFGTDYNFPLSFGPGTRLTVT.

V gene TRBV7-8 combines with J gene TRBJ1-5; D is uncertain. Germline-derived CDR1 and CDR2 are SGHVS and FQNEAQ. Trimming removed 3 bases at V and 5 bases at J, with 14 bases between. This CDR3 comprises 15 residues. The CDR3 DNA sequence: TGTGCCAGCAGCTTGGCCACGGGAAGGTATCAGCCCCAGCATTTT. Translated, it gives CASSLATGRYQPQHF.

The V call is TRBV6-6, the J call TRBJ2-3, with TRBD1 matching over 7 bases. This CDR3 comprises 15 residues. Unmatched junction bases numbered 11, after V lost 5 bases and J lost 6 bases. Germline assignment: CDR1 MNHNY and CDR2 SVGAGI (reference sequence). DNA of the CDR3: TGTGCCAGCAGTATCGACAGGGCCCAGCGCGATACGCAGTATTTT. This gives the protein CASSIDRAQRDTQYF.

CDR3 DNA sequence: TGTGCCAGCAGTGGAGCCGACTTGGGTGAGCAGTTCTTC. As protein: CASSGADLGEQFF. The chain has TRBV2 and TRBJ2-1; D gene ambiguous. CDR1 is SNHLY, CDR2 FYNNEI, per germline. The CDR3 totals 13 residues. V dropped 4 bases and J dropped 9 bases, with 13 bases sitting between them.

The V call is TRBV7-9, the J call TRBJ1-1; no reliable D call. This CDR3 spans 11 amino acids. The germline gives CDR1 SEHNR, CDR2 FQNEAQ (reference sequence). V was pared by 3 bases and J by 7 bases, with 6 bases between. In DNA, the CDR3 is TGTGCCAGCAGCTTTCGGAGTGAAGCTTTCTTT. As protein: CASSFRSEAFF. The full variable domain, its missing parts supplied by reference TRBV7-9 and TRBJ1-1, is DTGVSQNPRHKITKRGQNVTFRCDPISEHNRLYWYRQTLGQGPEFLTYFQNEAQLEKSRLLSDRFSAERPKGSFSTLEIQRTEQGDSAMYLCASSFRSEAFFGQGTRLTVV.

V and J are TRBV4-2 and TRBJ1-5; maybe TRBD1 (5 bases). The V gene's germline CDR1 is LGHNA and CDR2 YNFKEQ. V was pared by 3 bases and J by 5 bases, with 14 bases between. This CDR3 contains 15 residues. The CDR3 reads CASSQERDSYQPQHF. The CDR3, as DNA: TGTGCCAGCAGCCAGGAAAGGGACTCCTATCAGCCCCAGCATTTT.

This clone was counted a few times. Within the sample, other DNA sequences also encode this same CDR3. The chain uses TRBV30 and TRBJ1-6; D is ambiguous. V was pared by 2 bases and J by 6 bases, with 11 bases between. CDR1 and CDR2 (germline): GTSNPN, SVGIG (reference sequence). The CDR3 contains 14 residues. The CDR3: CAWSRGLGNSPLHF. The CDR3 nucleotides read TGTGCCTGGAGTCGCGGCCTCGGTAATTCACCCCTCCACTTT. Full variable domain (missing parts from reference TRBV30 and TRBJ1-6): SQTIHQWPATLVQPVGSPLSLECTVEGTSNPNLYWYRQAAGRGLQLLFYSVGIGQISSEVPQNLSASRPQDRQFILSSKKLLLSDSGFYLCAWSRGLGNSPLHFGNGTRLTVT.

The chain uses TRBV29-1 and TRBJ2-1; TRBD1 might be the D (5 bases). Germline V gene lookup returns CDR1 SQVTM and CDR2 ANQGSEA. Trimming stripped 0 bases from V and 4 bases from J, with 16 bases between. The CDR3 extends over 16 amino acids. CDR3 sequence (DNA): TGCAGCGTTGAAGATGAGGAAGGGGAATGGTACAATGAGCAGTTCTTC. Translated: CSVEDEEGEWYNEQFF.

V gene TRBV7-8 combines with J gene TRBJ2-7, with TRBD2 identical over 7 bases. After removal of 1 base from V and 0 bases from J, the junction contained 6 bases not matched to a gene. The CDR3 is made up of 16 amino acids. Germline V gives CDR1 SGHVS, CDR2 FQNEAQ. CDR3 protein: CASSLVGLAASYEQYF. In DNA form, the CDR3 reads TGTGCCAGCAGCTTAGTCGGTCTAGCGGCCTCCTACGAGCAGTACTTC.

This chain uses TRBV10-3 with TRBJ2-3, with TRBD1 matching 8 bases. This CDR3 contains 15 residues. Germline trimming cut 2 bases from V and 5 bases from J; bases unmatched to any gene: 6. CDR1 is ENHRY, CDR2 SYGVKD, per germline. For the CDR3, the DNA is TGTGCCATCAGTGAGCAGGGGGCTGAGGAAGATACGCAGTATTTT. Translation: CAISEQGAEEDTQYF.

This chain links TRBV7-7 with TRBJ2-1; the D is unclear. V dropped 1 base and J dropped 10 bases, with 11 bases sitting between them. The germline V gene encodes CDR1 SSHAT and CDR2 FNYEAQ (reference sequence). This CDR3 has 13 amino acids. The DNA for the CDR3 is TGTGCCAGCAGCTTAGAACGAATCGGGGAGCAGTTCTTC. This gives the protein CASSLERIGEQFF.